Following are 12 T cell receptor beta chains from one sample sequenced in a study of T cells in Graves' hyperthyroidism and ophthalmopathy. The CDR3 regions of TCR beta were amplified from RNA transcripts. First-round RT-PCR with HTBI primers amplified the TCR CDR3 region. MiXCR, applied by TCRdb to the multiplex PCR reads, yields one record per CDR3 protein. The table records under 400,000 distinct CDR3 sequences, approximately 18% of them present only once. Sequenced: blood. The receptors come from a woman in her forties or fifties with Graves' hyperthyroidism.

This sequence joins TRBV5-1 and TRBJ2-3, with D hard to call. Germline assignment: CDR1 SGHRS and CDR2 YFSETQ. The CDR3 sequence is 14 residues long. V shed 2 bases and J shed 2 bases, with 9 bases lying between them. The CDR3: CASSFDHTTDTQYF. CDR3 coding DNA: TGCGCCAGCAGCTTCGACCACACCACAGATACGCAGTATTTT.

This clonotype was picked up a small number of times. V gene TRBV9 combines with J gene TRBJ2-1, with D perhaps matching TRBD2 (6 bases). Germline CDR1 reads SGDLS; CDR2 reads YYNGEE. Trimming stripped 4 bases from V and 5 bases from J, with 19 bases between. CDR3 length equals 16 residues. In DNA, the CDR3 is TGTGCCAGCAGCCCCCTCGGGGTAGCGGCCGACAATGAGCAGTTCTTC. Its protein is CASSPLGVAADNEQFF. Full variable domain (outside the CDR3, taken from reference TRBV9 and TRBJ2-1): DSGVTQTPKHLITATGQRVTLRCSPRSGDLSVYWYQQSLDQGLQFLIQYYNGEERAKGNILERFSAQQFPDLHSELNLSSLELGDSALYFCASSPLGVAADNEQFFGPGTRLTVL.

This clonotype appeared a few times. The gene calls are TRBV12-3 or TRBV12-4 and TRBJ1-5, with 7 positions matching TRBD1. The CDR3 is 17 amino acids. The ends lost 6 bases at V and 2 bases at J; junction bases unmatched: 13. CDR3 in amino acids: CASSSIQGVFGNQPQHF. DNA of the CDR3: TGTGCCAGCAGCTCGATCCAGGGGGTGTTTGGCAATCAGCCCCAGCATTTT.

As to this clonotype: This may come from a read error, since a much larger clone is one base off. CDR3 region: CAGSQGRGYTF. CDR3 in DNA: TGTGCCGGCAGCCAAGGTCGTGGCTACACCTTC. This chain joins TRBV3-1 and TRBJ1-2; no firm D call. This CDR3 comprises 11 residues. The V gene's germline CDR1 is LGHDT and CDR2 YNNKEL (reference sequence). Together with reference TRBV3-1 and TRBJ1-2, the CDR3 gives the full variable domain: DTAVSQTPKYLVTQMGNDKSIKCEQNLGHDTMYWYKQDSKKFLKIMFSYNNKELIINETVPNRFSPKSPDKAHLNLHINSLELGDSAVYFCAGSQGRGYTFGSGTRLTVV.

This clonotype came up a few times. This chain joins TRBV3-1 and TRBJ2-1, with 7 bases fitting TRBD2. J gave up 7 bases and V 6 bases, and 9 bases lay outside the gene matches. CDR1 is LGHDT, CDR2 YNNKEL, per germline (reference sequence). The CDR3 consists of 14 residues. The DNA of the CDR3 is TGTGCCAGCAGTGATGTCTTTAGCGGGAATGAGCAGTTCTTC. Translation gives CASSDVFSGNEQFF.

This clonotype has at least ten counts. The CDR3 here is CSASTFGPDTQYF. As DNA, the CDR3 is TGCAGTGCTAGCACCTTCGGGCCAGATACGCAGTATTTT. This chain joins TRBV20-1 and TRBJ2-3; D is ambiguous. This CDR3 contains 13 residues. Germline V gene sequence: CDR1 DFQATT, CDR2 SNEGSKA (reference sequence). The V end was cut by 3 bases, the J end by 4 bases, with 11 bases between.

There are a few counts of this clonotype. The chain links TRBV20-1 to TRBJ2-7, with 12 bases identical to TRBD2. Germline lookup yields CDR1 DFQATT and CDR2 SNEGSKA (reference sequence). CDR3 size: 16 residues. V was pared by 2 bases and J by 6 bases, with 11 bases of the junction left unmatched. CDR3 amino acids: CSARHYPSGGDGEQYV. CDR3 bases: TGCAGTGCTAGACACTACCCTAGCGGGGGGGATGGCGAGCAGTACGTC.

V and J are TRBV20-1 and TRBJ1-4; 8 bases match TRBD1. Germline CDR1 and CDR2: DFQATT and SNEGSKA (reference sequence). The CDR3 loop spans 14 amino acids. The J segment lost 6 bases and the V segment lost 3 bases, leaving 6 bases of the junction unmatched. The CDR3 sequence: CSARGPDRDEKLFF. The CDR3 DNA sequence: TGCAGTGCTAGGGGCCCGGACAGGGATGAAAAACTGTTTTTT.

The chain recombines TRBV19 with TRBJ1-1; D remains ambiguous. The length of the CDR3 is 13 residues. Germline CDR1 is LNHDA and CDR2 is SQIVND (reference sequence). Trimming removed 3 bases from V and 0 bases from J, with 5 bases in between. CDR3 in DNA: TGTGCCAGTAGTATCTTCGTGAACACTGAAGCTTTCTTT. It specifies CASSIFVNTEAFF.

This clonotype was counted a few times. The V call is TRBV27, the J call TRBJ2-1, with 12 bases identical to TRBD2. V lost 5 bases to trimming and J lost 7 bases; unmatched junction nucleotides: 6. The CDR3 consists of 15 residues. From germline, CDR1 is MNHEY and CDR2 SMNVEV (reference sequence). The CDR3 protein is CASSPSGGARNEQFF. The CDR3 bases are TGTGCCAGCAGTCCTAGCGGGGGGGCCCGAAATGAGCAGTTCTTC.

The chain has TRBV6-2 or TRBV6-3 and TRBJ1-2; 7 bases are shared with TRBD1. V lost 2 bases and J lost 1; bases outside the gene matches: 7. This CDR3 contains 16 residues. Germline CDR1 and CDR2: MNHEY and SVGEGT. CDR3 region: CASSYGGGTVNYGYTF. For the CDR3, the DNA is TGTGCCAGCAGTTACGGAGGAGGGACAGTTAACTATGGCTACACCTTC.

This clonotype appeared a single time. The chain links TRBV27 to TRBJ1-2, with D possibly being TRBD1 (5 bases). The CDR3 is 13 amino acids. The germline V gene encodes CDR1 MNHEY and CDR2 SMNVEV (reference sequence). Trimming removed 8 bases at V and 4 bases at J, with 14 bases between. CDR3 residues: CASRRGDRYGYTF. As DNA, the CDR3 is TGTGCCAGCCGCCGGGGGGATCGCTATGGCTACACCTTC.